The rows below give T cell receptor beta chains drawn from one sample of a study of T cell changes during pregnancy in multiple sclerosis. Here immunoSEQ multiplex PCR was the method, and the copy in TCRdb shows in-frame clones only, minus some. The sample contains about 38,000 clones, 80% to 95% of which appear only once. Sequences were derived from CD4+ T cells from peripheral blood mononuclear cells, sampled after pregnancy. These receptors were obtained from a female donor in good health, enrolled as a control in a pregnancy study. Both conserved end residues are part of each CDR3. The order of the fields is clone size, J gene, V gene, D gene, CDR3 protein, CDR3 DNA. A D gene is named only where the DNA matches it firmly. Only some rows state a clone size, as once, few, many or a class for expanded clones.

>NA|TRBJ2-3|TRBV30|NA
CAWSKGSGGTADTQYF
TGTGCCTGGAGTAAAGGCTCGGGCGGGACAGCAGATACGCAGTATTTT
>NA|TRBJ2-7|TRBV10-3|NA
CAISESTNYEQYF
TGTGCCATCAGTGAGTCGACAAACTACGAGCAGTACTTC
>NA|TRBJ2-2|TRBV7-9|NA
CASTLVTGELFF
TGTGCCAGCACCCTAGTCACCGGGGAGCTGTTTTTT
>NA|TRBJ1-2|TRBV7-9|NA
CASSVQGREGYTF
TGTGCCAGCAGTGTTCAGGGGCGAGAGGGCTACACCTTC
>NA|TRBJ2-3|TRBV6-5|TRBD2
CASSYWRGGQDTQYF
TGTGCCAGCAGTTACTGGCGGGGGGGCCAAGATACGCAGTATTTT
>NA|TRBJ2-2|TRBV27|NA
CASSQGWGTGELFF
TGTGCCAGCAGCCAGGGTTGGGGAACCGGGGAGCTGTTTTTT
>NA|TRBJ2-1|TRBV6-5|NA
CASSRLGAPEQFF
TGTGCCAGCAGTAGACTGGGGGCTCCAGAGCAGTTCTTC
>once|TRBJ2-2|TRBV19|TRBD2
CASRPSGIGTGELFF
TGTGCCAGTAGACCCAGCGGGATTGGCACCGGGGAGCTGTTTTTT
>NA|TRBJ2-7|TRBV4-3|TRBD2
CASSQDPERGAREQYF
TGCGCCAGCAGCCAAGATCCAGAGCGGGGGGCCAGAGAGCAGTACTTC
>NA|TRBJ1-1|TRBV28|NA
CASAHQGEAFF
TGTGCCAGCGCACACCAGGGTGAAGCTTTCTTT
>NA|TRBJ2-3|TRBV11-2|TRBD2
CASSPGTSDWTDTQYF
TGTGCCAGCAGCCCTGGGACTAGCGATTGGACAGATACGCAGTATTTT
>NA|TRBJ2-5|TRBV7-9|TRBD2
CASSLGEGEVETQYF
TGTGCCAGCAGCTTAGGGGAGGGAGAGGTTGAGACCCAGTACTTC
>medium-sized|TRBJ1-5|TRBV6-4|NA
CASSVTVNQPQHF
TGTGCCAGCAGTGTTACAGTCAATCAGCCCCAGCATTTT
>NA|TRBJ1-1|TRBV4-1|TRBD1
CASSQGTGEAFF
TGCGCCAGCAGCCAAGGGACAGGGGAAGCTTTCTTT
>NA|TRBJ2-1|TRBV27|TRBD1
CASSFGDRGWYEQFF
TGTGCCAGCAGTTTTGGGGACAGGGGTTGGTATGAGCAGTTCTTC
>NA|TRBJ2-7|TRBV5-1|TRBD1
CASSSRTGGNEQYF
TGCGCCAGCAGCTCACGGACAGGGGGAAACGAGCAGTACTTC
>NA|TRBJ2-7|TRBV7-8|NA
CASSLGGTAFRGTYEQYF
TGTGCCAGCAGCTTAGGCGGGACAGCTTTCAGGGGTACCTACGAGCAGTACTTC
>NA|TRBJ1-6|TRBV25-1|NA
CASIPGGGIGSPLHF
TGTGCCAGCATCCCCGGCGGGGGTATCGGTTCACCCCTCCACTTT
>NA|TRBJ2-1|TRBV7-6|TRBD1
CASSSRGQGAWDEQFF
TGTGCCAGCAGCTCCCGGGGACAGGGGGCTTGGGATGAGCAGTTCTTC
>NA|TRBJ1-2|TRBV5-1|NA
CASSSQGGNYGYTF
TGCGCCAGCAGCTCCCAGGGAGGGAACTATGGCTACACCTTC
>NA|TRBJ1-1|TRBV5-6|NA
CASSSLWTDNTEAFF
TGTGCCAGCAGCTCCTTGTGGACAGACAACACTGAAGCTTTCTTT
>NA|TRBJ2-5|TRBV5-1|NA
CASSLEGPSEETQYF
TGCGCCAGCAGCTTGGAGGGTCCTAGCGAAGAGACCCAGTACTTC
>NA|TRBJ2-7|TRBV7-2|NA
CASSPPVSYEQYF
TGTGCCAGCAGCCCCCCGGTCTCCTACGAGCAGTACTTC
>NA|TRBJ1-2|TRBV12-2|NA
CASRLRRNYGYTF
TGTGCAAGTCGCTTAAGGAGAAACTATGGCTACACCTTC
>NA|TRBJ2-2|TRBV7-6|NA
CASSPRDRGLTGELFF
TGTGCCAGCAGCCCTCGGGACCGGGGACTCACCGGGGAGCTGTTTTTT
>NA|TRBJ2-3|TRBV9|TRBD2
CASSVAPQRGATDTQYF
TGTGCCAGCAGCGTAGCTCCTCAGCGGGGGGCCACAGATACGCAGTATTTT
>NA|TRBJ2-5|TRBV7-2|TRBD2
CASSLAGGAGETQYF
TGTGCCAGCAGCTTGGCGGGGGGGGCGGGCGAGACCCAGTACTTC
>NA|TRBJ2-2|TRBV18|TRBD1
CASSLRETGTGELFF
TGTGCCAGCTCACTCAGGGAGACAGGGACCGGGGAGCTGTTTTTT
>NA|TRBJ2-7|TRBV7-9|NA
CASSSKIAGTGGYEQYF
TGTGCCAGCAGCTCTAAAATAGCTGGGACTGGCGGCTACGAGCAGTACTTC
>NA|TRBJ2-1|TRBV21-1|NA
CARQGAGNEQFF
TGTGCCAGACAGGGGGCAGGAAATGAGCAGTTCTTC
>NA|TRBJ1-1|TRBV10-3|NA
CAISPDRTSTEAFF
TGTGCCATCAGCCCAGACAGGACGAGCACTGAAGCTTTCTTT
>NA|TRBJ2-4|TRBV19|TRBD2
CASSISGAGGSPKNIQYF
TGTGCCAGTAGTATTAGCGGGGCGGGGGGGTCACCCAAAAACATTCAGTACTTC
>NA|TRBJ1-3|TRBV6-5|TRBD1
CASSYSQGATGNTIYF
TGTGCCAGCAGTTACTCTCAGGGGGCGACCGGAAACACCATATATTTT
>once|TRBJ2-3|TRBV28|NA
CASSPPLGSAADTQYF
TGTGCCAGCAGTCCCCCTTTGGGGAGTGCCGCAGATACGCAGTATTTT
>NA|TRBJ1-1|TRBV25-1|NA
CASSEFEGYGTEAFF
TGTGCCAGCAGTGAATTCGAGGGATATGGCACTGAAGCTTTCTTT
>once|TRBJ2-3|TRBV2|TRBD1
CASSYRDRDTQYF
TGTGCCAGCAGTTACCGGGACAGGGATACGCAGTATTTT
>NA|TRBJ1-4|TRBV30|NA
CAWTPTAPYNEKLFF
TGTGCCTGGACCCCTACAGCTCCTTATAATGAAAAACTGTTTTTT
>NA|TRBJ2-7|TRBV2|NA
CASSEEAWNEQYF
TGTGCCAGCAGTGAAGAAGCGTGGAACGAGCAGTACTTC